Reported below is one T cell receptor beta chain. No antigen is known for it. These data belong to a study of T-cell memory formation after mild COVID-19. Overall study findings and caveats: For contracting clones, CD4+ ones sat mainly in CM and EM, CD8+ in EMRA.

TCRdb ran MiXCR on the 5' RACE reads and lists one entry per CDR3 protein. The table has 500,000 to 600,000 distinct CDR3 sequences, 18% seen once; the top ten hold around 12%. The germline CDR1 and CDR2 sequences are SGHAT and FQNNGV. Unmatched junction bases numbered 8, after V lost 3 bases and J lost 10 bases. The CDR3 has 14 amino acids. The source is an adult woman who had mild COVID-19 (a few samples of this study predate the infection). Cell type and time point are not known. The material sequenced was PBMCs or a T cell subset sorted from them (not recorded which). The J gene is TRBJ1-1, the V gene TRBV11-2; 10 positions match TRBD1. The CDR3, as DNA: TGTGCCAGCAGCTTTGGGGGACAGGGGTTAAGAGCTTTCTTT. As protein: CASSFGGQGLRAFF.